One sample yielded the 22 T cell receptor beta chains listed below, sequenced in a study of human T cells and chemical hapten exposure. Time point of the sample: pre-sensitization, week 0. The treatment was: therapeutic diphenylcyclopropenone sensitization with weekly scalp DPC. TCRdb ran MiXCR on the RACE reads and lists one entry per CDR3 protein. This sample has 280,000 or so distinct CDR3 sequences; over 7.5% occur once, and the top ten carry about 1.1%. Sample: whole blood, taken in connection with sensitization to the hapten diphenylcyclopropenone (DPC). These receptors were taken from a man aged 18 to 29 with alopecia areata. Some clones in this sample may be carry-over from other donors' samples.

V gene TRBV12-3 or TRBV12-4 combines with J gene TRBJ1-1; TRBD1 is a possible D gene (5 bases). V lost 6 bases and J lost 3, with 8 bases in between. This CDR3 has 12 amino acids. Here the CDR3 reads CASSRAHTEAFF. The CDR3 DNA follows: TGTGCCAGCAGCAGGGCTCACACTGAAGCTTTCTTT.

The rearrangement links TRBV6-2 or TRBV6-3 to TRBJ2-5; weak D call: TRBD2 (5 bases). The CDR3 length is 13 residues. V was cut by 6 bases and J by 4 bases, with 12 bases left in between. Germline values: CDR1 MNHEY, CDR2 SVGEGT. The CDR3 loop is CASSPQRAETQYF. In DNA, the CDR3 is TGTGCCAGCAGCCCTCAGAGGGCAGAGACCCAGTACTTC.

The CDR3 here is CASSISSGGPQETQYF. In DNA, the CDR3 is TGTGCCAGCAGCATCTCTAGCGGGGGGCCTCAAGAGACCCAGTACTTC. V is TRBV6-5 and J is TRBJ2-5, with 11 bases identical to TRBD2. Germline CDR1 and CDR2: MNHEY and SVGAGI. This CDR3 has 16 amino acids. The J segment lost 2 bases and the V segment lost 6 bases, leaving 8 bases of the junction unmatched.

This clonotype was picked up many times. V usage is TRBV7-2 and J usage is TRBJ2-4; D gene ambiguous. Trimming pared 1 base from V and 3 bases from J, leaving 1 base between. Germline values: CDR1 SGHTA, CDR2 FQGNSA. The CDR3 sequence is 12 residues long. CDR3 DNA sequence: TGTGCCAGCAGCTTAGGCAAAAACATTCAGTACTTC. Amino acids: CASSLGKNIQYF.

The chain couples TRBV3-1 to TRBJ1-5, with D perhaps matching TRBD1 (6 bases). This CDR3 comprises 16 residues. V lost 5 bases to trimming and J lost 4 bases, with 18 bases between them. Germline assignment: CDR1 LGHDT and CDR2 YNNKEL (reference sequence). The CDR3 loop is CASSNTGGSPNQPQHF. The DNA of the CDR3 is TGTGCCAGCAGCAACACGGGGGGCAGCCCAAATCAGCCCCAGCATTTT.

This clonotype was recorded at least ten times. This chain connects TRBV7-9 to TRBJ1-2; D is possibly TRBD1 (6 bases). V dropped 1 base and J dropped 3 bases, with 15 bases sitting between them. The germline CDR1 and CDR2 sequences are SEHNR and FQNEAQ (reference sequence). This CDR3 region has 16 residues. CDR3: CASSLDVAGVDYGYTF. The CDR3 DNA follows: TGTGCCAGCAGCTTAGATGTGGCAGGGGTGGACTATGGCTACACCTTC. Filled out from reference TRBV7-9 and TRBJ1-2, the complete variable domain reads DTGVSQNPRHKITKRGQNVTFRCDPISEHNRLYWYRQTLGQGPEFLTYFQNEAQLEKSRLLSDRFSAERPKGSFSTLEIQRTEQGDSAMYLCASSLDVAGVDYGYTFGSGTRLTVV.

The chain couples TRBV6-1 to TRBJ1-1; D perhaps matches TRBD1 (6 bases). The germline V gene encodes CDR1 MNHNS and CDR2 SASEGT. This CDR3 contains 13 residues. Trimming pared 2 bases from V and 6 bases from J, leaving 10 bases between. CDR3 sequence (DNA): TGTGCCAGCAGTGAATTTGGGGGCCCTGAAGCTTTCTTT. Translation gives CASSEFGGPEAFF.

This clonotype was counted between two and nine times. The J gene is TRBJ2-2, the V gene TRBV11-3; possible D gene TRBD1, 5 bases. Germline assignment: CDR1 SGHNT and CDR2 YENEEA. V was cut by 1 base and J by 6 bases, with 9 bases left in between. This CDR3 spans 14 amino acids. CDR3 sequence reads: CASSLGSGSGELFF. Here the CDR3 DNA reads TGTGCCAGCAGCTTAGGATCAGGGTCCGGGGAGCTGTTTTTT.

This clonotype was observed a few times. The V gene is TRBV7-8, the J gene TRBJ2-5; a weak D match, TRBD1 (5 bases). Trimming cost V 1 base and J 1 base, with 10 bases left between them. The CDR3 extends over 15 amino acids. The germline V gene encodes CDR1 SGHVS and CDR2 FQNEAQ. Here the CDR3 reads CASSLGLGVQETQYF. The CDR3 DNA sequence: TGTGCCAGCAGCTTAGGATTAGGGGTCCAAGAGACCCAGTACTTC.

This clonotype was found many times. The chain is built from TRBV6-2 or TRBV6-3 and TRBJ2-1; TRBD2 is a possible D gene (6 bases). V gave up 5 bases and J gave up 5 bases, with 13 bases separating them. Germline values: CDR1 MNHEY, CDR2 SVGEGT. The CDR3 has 14 residues. CDR3 sequence: CASSVLADDNEQFF. Written as DNA, the CDR3 is TGTGCCAGCAGTGTACTAGCTGATGACAATGAGCAGTTCTTC.

The genes are TRBV13 and TRBJ1-1, with D unresolved. This CDR3 has 13 amino acids. V was cut by 7 bases and J by 5 bases, with 14 bases left in between. CDR1 PRHDT and CDR2 FYEKMQ come from the germline V gene (reference sequence). The DNA for the CDR3 is TGTGCCAGCAACCGGGGAATGGGGACTGAAGCTTTCTTT. It yields the protein CASNRGMGTEAFF.

The J gene is TRBJ1-4, the V gene TRBV3-1, with 8 bases aligning to TRBD1. Per germline, CDR1 LGHDT and CDR2 YNNKEL (reference sequence). The V gene end was trimmed by 4 bases and the J gene end by 7 bases; junction bases not matched to a gene: 5. The CDR3 sequence is 14 residues long. The CDR3 spells CASSLTGEGEKLFF. The CDR3 region has the DNA TGTGCCAGCAGCCTGACAGGGGAGGGTGAAAAACTGTTTTTT.

This clonotype has more than one count but fewer than ten. This chain links TRBV12-3 or TRBV12-4 with TRBJ1-2; TRBD1 agrees at 7 bases. The V gene end was trimmed by 3 bases and the J gene end by 3 bases; junction bases not matched to a gene: 1. CDR3 size: 13 residues. The CDR3 nucleotides are TGTGCCAGCAGTTTCACAGGGGACTATGGCTACACCTTC. This encodes CASSFTGDYGYTF.

In this sample, this clonotype turned up many times. The genes are TRBV6-5 and TRBJ2-3, with 12 bases that match TRBD2. Per the germline V gene, CDR1 is MNHEY and CDR2 is SVGAGI. CDR3 length: 15 amino acids. Trimming cost V 6 bases and J 5 bases; bases outside gene matches: 6. The CDR3 coding sequence is TGTGCCAGCAGCGCTAGCGGGGGGGCGGTAGATACGCAGTATTTT. Translated: CASSASGGAVDTQYF.

This clonotype was seen a few times. The chain uses TRBV6-2 or TRBV6-3 and TRBJ1-5; D may be TRBD1 (6 bases). V shed 6 bases and J shed 7 bases, with 19 bases lying between them. CDR1 is MNHEY and CDR2 is SVGEGT in the germline V gene. The CDR3 extends over 15 amino acids. CDR3 in amino acids: CASRRQAIGYQPQHF. The CDR3 coding sequence is TGTGCCAGCAGACGACAGGCCATCGGTTACCAGCCCCAGCATTTT.

The table lists this clonotype with a few counts. The chain uses TRBV12-3 or TRBV12-4 and TRBJ1-4; perhaps TRBD1 as D (6 bases). V was shortened by 7 bases and J by 7 bases, with 16 bases between the two germline ends. CDR3 length: 14 residues. CDR3 sequence reads: CASTFRGRGEKLFF. CDR3 DNA sequence: TGTGCCAGCACGTTCAGGGGACGTGGTGAAAAACTGTTTTTT.

The chain has TRBV7-9 and TRBJ1-2, with a tentative D call TRBD1 (5 bases). The CDR3 is 14 amino acids. CDR1 is SEHNR and CDR2 is FQNEAQ in the germline V gene (reference sequence). The V and J ends lost 5 bases and 8 bases respectively, with 18 bases between them. Written as DNA, the CDR3 is TGTGCCAGCAGCCACGAAGGGGTTAGTGGAGGCTACACCTTC. This codes for CASSHEGVSGGYTF.

This chain joins TRBV5-1 and TRBJ2-3, with a tentative D call TRBD1 (5 bases). The CDR3 loop spans 17 amino acids. The ends were cut back, 5 bases at V and 2 bases at J, with 21 bases in the middle. The germline V gene encodes CDR1 SGHRS and CDR2 YFSETQ. CDR3 protein: CASRRPIIRVSTDTQYF. The CDR3 DNA reads TGCGCCAGCAGAAGACCAATAATCAGGGTTTCCACAGATACGCAGTATTTT.

This clonotype was seen only a few times. The V and J genes are TRBV3-1 and TRBJ2-2; D is uncertain. CDR1 LGHDT and CDR2 YNNKEL come from the germline V gene (reference sequence). This CDR3 is 12 amino acids long. V was cut by 3 bases and J by 7 bases, with 6 bases left in between. CDR3: CASSHYNGELFF. In DNA form, the CDR3 reads TGTGCCAGCAGCCACTACAACGGGGAGCTGTTTTTT.

This sequence joins TRBV5-1 and TRBJ2-2; D possibly corresponds to TRBD2 (6 bases). Between the trimmed V and J ends, which lost 6 bases and 4 bases, there was a span of 13 bases. This CDR3 has 14 residues. Germline V lookup: CDR1 SGHRS, CDR2 YFSETQ. CDR3 residues: CASTTIGGTGELFF. For the CDR3, the DNA is TGCGCCAGCACCACTATCGGGGGCACCGGGGAGCTGTTTTTT. Full variable domain (outside the CDR3, taken from reference TRBV5-1 and TRBJ2-2): KAGVTQTPRYLIKTRGQQVTLSCSPISGHRSVSWYQQTPGQGLQFLFEYFSETQRNKGNFPGRFSGRQFSNSRSEMNVSTLELGDSALYLCASTTIGGTGELFFGEGSRLTVL.

In its sample, this clonotype was seen many times. V gene TRBV9 combines with J gene TRBJ2-3, with D uncertain. Per germline, CDR1 SGDLS and CDR2 YYNGEE. CDR3 size: 13 residues. Trimming removed 7 bases from V and 0 bases from J, with 9 bases in between. The CDR3 reads CASRGTSTDTQYF. The CDR3 bases are TGTGCCAGCCGCGGCACAAGCACAGATACGCAGTATTTT.

The chain carries TRBV7-9 and TRBJ1-5, with unresolved D. Per the germline V gene, CDR1 is SEHNR and CDR2 is FQNEAQ (reference sequence). The CDR3 extends over 15 amino acids. V was cut by 2 bases and J by 9 bases, with 17 bases left in between. CDR3 residues: CASSLSSRSGRPQHF. The CDR3 DNA follows: TGTGCCAGCAGCTTATCTTCTCGGTCTGGTCGGCCCCAGCATTTT.